This T cell receptor beta chain emerged from a study of beta chain features in type 1 diabetes. The investigators reverse transcribed all of the isolated RNA, so they sequenced expressed TCRB transcripts. Some 3.6 million reads on average were seen across naive, central memory and regulatory T cell samples. Repertoires were generated with immunoSEQ multiplex PCR, while TCRdb's copy carries only in-frame clones and drops some. The sample has about 290,000 clones; 7% to 9% are singletons. The table lists this clone with many counts. J gave up 6 bases and V 8 bases, and 10 bases lay outside the gene matches. CDR1 is SNHLY and CDR2 is FYNNEI in the germline V gene. This CDR3 region has 13 residues. Sorting produced populations that all topped 98% purity.

The TCR comes from a woman aged 18-29 years in good health. This rearrangement joins TRBV2 to TRBJ2-7; TRBD1 matches at 7 bases. Sequencing was performed on central memory CD4+ T cells from blood. The CDR3 spells CASGRKGGGEQYF. The CDR3 DNA follows: TGTGCCAGCGGCCGGAAAGGGGGCGGCGAGCAGTACTTC.